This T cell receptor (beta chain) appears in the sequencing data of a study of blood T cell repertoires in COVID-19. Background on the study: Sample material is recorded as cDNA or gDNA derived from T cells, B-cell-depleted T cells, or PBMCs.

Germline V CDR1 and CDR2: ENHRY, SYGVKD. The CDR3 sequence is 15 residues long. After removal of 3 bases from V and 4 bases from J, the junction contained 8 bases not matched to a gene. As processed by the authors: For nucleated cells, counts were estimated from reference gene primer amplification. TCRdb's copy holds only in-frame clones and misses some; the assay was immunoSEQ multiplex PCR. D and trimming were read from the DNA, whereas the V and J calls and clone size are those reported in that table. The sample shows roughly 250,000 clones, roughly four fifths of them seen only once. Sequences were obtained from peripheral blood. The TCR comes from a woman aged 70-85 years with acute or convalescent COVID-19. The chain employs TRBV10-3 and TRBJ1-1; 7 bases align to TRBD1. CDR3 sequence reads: CAISDSETGSTEAFF. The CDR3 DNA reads TGTGCCATCAGTGATTCCGAGACAGGGAGCACTGAAGCTTTCTTT.